This section outlines one TCR beta chain sequence together with its context. Its target is not known. At one end the junction does not follow the germline gene, possibly because of a read error. These data are taken from a study of cytomegalovirus exposure and HLA in healthy donors. The CDR3 has 15 residues. Germline CDR1 and CDR2: SGHVS and FNYEAQ. PCR was performed using 60 Vbeta and 13 Jbeta primers. Data came from immunoSEQ multiplex PCR; TCRdb stores just in-frame clones and leaves some out. This sample contains 100,000 to 150,000 clones. Study conclusions and caveats: A previous analysis found most TCR beta V segments productive roughly 90% or roughly 30% of the time.

The sample was PBMCs. This chain uses TRBV7-6 with TRBJ2-3; 12 bases align to TRBD2. The origin of this receptor is a man between 40 and 49 years old in good health and CMV-seronegative. The CDR3 here is CAGSLGLAGTDTQYF. The CDR3 DNA reads TGTGCCGGCAGCCTCGGACTAGCGGGAACAGATACGCAGTATTTT. Full variable domain (missing parts from reference TRBV7-6 and TRBJ2-3): GAGVSQSPRYKVTKRGQDVALRCDPISGHVSLYWYRQALGQGPEFLTYFNYEAQQDKSGLPNDRFSAERPEGSISTLTIQRTEQRDSAMYRCAGSLGLAGTDTQYFGPGTRLTVL.